These 2 T cell receptor beta chains share one sample of origin, sequenced in a study of blood T cell repertoires in COVID-19. Profiling relied on immunoSEQ multiplex PCR, and the TCRdb table lists in-frame clones only, not all of them. The sample lists some 52,000 clones; 80% to 85% were seen once. Sequencing was performed on peripheral blood. The receptor set was obtained from a man in his fifties with acute or convalescent COVID-19.

This chain joins TRBV6-5 and TRBJ2-7, with TRBD2 as a possible D gene (5 bases). Germline V gene sequence: CDR1 MNHEY, CDR2 SVGAGI. V was trimmed by 5 bases and J by 6 bases, leaving 8 bases between them. The length of the CDR3 is 11 residues. The CDR3 region has the DNA TGTGCCAGCAGTCCGGGGTCCGAGCAGTACTTC. It translates to CASSPGSEQYF.

This chain links TRBV28 with TRBJ2-1; 7 bases agree with TRBD2. Germline-derived CDR1 and CDR2 are MDHEN and SYDVKM. The CDR3 runs to 13 residues. Trimming removed 7 bases from V and 4 bases from J; junction bases left unmatched: 4. The CDR3 is CASTLAPYNEQFF. The CDR3 nucleotides are TGTGCCAGCACACTAGCGCCATACAATGAGCAGTTCTTC.